This TCR beta chain emerged from a study of cytomegalovirus exposure and HLA in healthy donors. For the study at large: An earlier analysis identified 120 million or so unique TCR beta sequences in approximately 170 million T cells.

CDR3 size: 10 residues. Use of 60 Vbeta and 13 Jbeta primers characterized the PCR. Profiled with immunoSEQ multiplex PCR; TCRdb holds only in-frame clones, not every one. The sample lists 170,000 or so clones, over 75% occurring once. Study-wide points: Immune exposure data for these donors was limited to CMV serostatus.

The table lists this clone with a count of one. The antigen is not known. The sample consisted of PBMCs. The genes are TRBV21-1 and TRBJ2-7; TRBD1 is taken as the D call from the table, unchecked against the DNA. TRBV21-1 is a pseudogene. The origin of this receptor is a woman aged 45-65 years in good health and CMV-seropositive. For the CDR3, the DNA is TGTGCCAGCAAGGGGATCGAGCAGTACTTC. Amino acid sequence: CASKGIEQYF.